A single sample gave rise to the 27 T cell receptor beta chains below, sequenced in a study of high-grade serous ovarian cancer treatment subgroups. Tumor samples were taken before definitive surgery or chemotherapy. This table comes from immunoSEQ multiplex PCR, and its TCRdb copy is limited to in-frame clones, with some not included. In the table there are more than 3,500 clones, under 85% of which are singletons. Material: tumor tissue. The receptors shown here come from a human donor with high-grade serous ovarian cancer.

This clone was picked up a small number of times. This chain uses TRBV18 with TRBJ2-2, with 8 bases matching TRBD1. Trimming cost V 4 bases and J 7 bases; bases outside gene matches: 2. Looked up from germline, CDR1 is KGHSH and CDR2 is LQKENI. The CDR3 is 13 residues long. In DNA form, the CDR3 reads TGTGCCAGCTCACTCGGACAGGGCGGGGAGCTGTTTTTT. This translates into CASSLGQGGELFF.

This chain uses TRBV7-9 with TRBJ2-1; no definite D call. Germline V lookup: CDR1 SEHNR, CDR2 FQNEAQ (reference sequence). The CDR3 runs 16 residues. Trimming shortened V by 4 bases and J by 0 bases, and 13 bases separated the two germline ends. The CDR3 DNA sequence: TGTGCCAGCAGCTCGGAACTTAGCTACTCCTACAATGAGCAGTTCTTC. Translated, it gives CASSSELSYSYNEQFF.

This chain links TRBV5-5 with TRBJ2-7; 12 bases align to TRBD2. This CDR3 has 18 residues. Trimming cost V 0 bases and J 3 bases; bases outside gene matches: 10. Germline-derived CDR1 and CDR2 are SGHKS and YYEKEE (reference sequence). The CDR3 sequence: CASSLEGSSGGAGYEQYF. In nucleotides, the CDR3 is TGTGCCAGCAGCTTGGAAGGGTCTAGCGGGGGGGCCGGCTACGAGCAGTACTTC.

The V gene is TRBV28, the J gene TRBJ1-3; maybe TRBD1 (5 bases). The CDR3 spans 14 residues. CDR1 is MDHEN and CDR2 is SYDVKM in the germline V gene. V was trimmed by 4 bases and J by 7 bases, leaving 14 bases between them. The CDR3 coding sequence is TGTGCCAGCAGTTCCCCCGGGGGTGGGAACACCATATATTTT. Its translation: CASSSPGGGNTIYF.

CDR3 sequence: CASSFKRGRWDTQYF. CDR3 DNA: TGTGCCAGCAGTTTTAAGCGGGGTCGCTGGGATACGCAGTATTTT. The V and J genes are TRBV28 and TRBJ2-3; 7 bases are shared with TRBD2. J gave up 6 bases and V 3 bases, and 9 bases lay outside the gene matches. This CDR3 region has 15 residues. Germline V gene sequence: CDR1 MDHEN, CDR2 SYDVKM. Full variable domain (remainder filled in from reference TRBV28 and TRBJ2-3): DVKVTQSSRYLVKRTGEKVFLECVQDMDHENMFWYRQDPGLGLRLIYFSYDVKMKEKGDIPEGYSVSREKKERFSLILESASTNQTSMYLCASSFKRGRWDTQYFGPGTRLTVL.

This clone was recorded a few times. The rearrangement uses TRBV11-1 and TRBJ1-3; TRBD1 matches at 10 bases. This CDR3 comprises 15 residues. Germline V CDR1 and CDR2: SGHAT, FQDESV (reference sequence). J gave up 5 bases and V 5 bases, and 6 bases lay outside the gene matches. Here the CDR3 reads CASSPGQGGRNTIYF. The CDR3 bases are TGTGCCAGCAGCCCCGGACAGGGGGGAAGAAACACCATATATTTT.

This sequence joins TRBV4-2 and TRBJ2-2, with D unclear. The V gene lost 4 bases and the J gene lost 4 bases, with 10 bases spanning the gap. This CDR3 has 14 amino acids. Germline CDR1 and CDR2: LGHNA and YNFKEQ. CDR3 loop: CASSRALGTGELFF. CDR3 bases: TGTGCCAGCAGCCGGGCCTTGGGCACCGGGGAGCTGTTTTTT.

The chain is built from TRBV30 and TRBJ1-5; 7 nucleotides match TRBD1. The V and J ends lost 4 bases and 2 bases, in that order; junction bases with no gene match: 5. The CDR3 has 14 amino acids. Germline CDR1 and CDR2: GTSNPN and SVGIG (reference sequence). Here the CDR3 DNA reads TGTGCCTGGACTCGGACAGGACGCAATCAGCCCCAGCATTTT. This translates into CAWTRTGRNQPQHF.

V gene TRBV19 combines with J gene TRBJ1-4; no reliable D call. V was shortened by 6 bases and J by 3 bases, with 11 bases between the two germline ends. This CDR3 has 14 amino acids. Germline CDR1 and CDR2: LNHDA and SQIVND (reference sequence). This chain's CDR3 is CASSLRSSNEKLFF. In nucleotides, the CDR3 is TGTGCCAGTAGCCTCCGAAGTTCTAATGAAAAACTGTTTTTT.

This chain links TRBV29-1 with TRBJ2-5; 9 bases fit TRBD2. Germline lookup yields CDR1 SQVTM and CDR2 ANQGSEA. V gave up 3 bases and J gave up 1 base; unmatched junction bases: 6. This CDR3 has 15 amino acids. In DNA form, the CDR3 reads TGCAGCGTTGAGATGATAGCGGGGGTCCAAGAGACCCAGTACTTC. It encodes CSVEMIAGVQETQYF.

The count of this clone is one. CDR3 sequence reads: CASRALGGNYEQYF. CDR3 sequence (DNA): TGTGCCAGCAGGGCCCTCGGGGGAAATTACGAGCAGTACTTC. This sequence joins TRBV6-5 and TRBJ2-7; a possible D gene is TRBD2 (6 bases). The CDR3 covers 14 residues. From germline, CDR1 is MNHEY and CDR2 SVGAGI. V was trimmed by 6 bases and J by 4 bases, leaving 16 bases between them.

The chain links TRBV11-2 to TRBJ2-5, with a tentative D call TRBD2 (5 bases). Germline-derived CDR1 and CDR2 are SGHAT and FQNNGV. This CDR3 is 15 amino acids long. Trimming shortened V by 0 bases and J by 2 bases, and 10 bases separated the two germline ends. The CDR3 here is CASSLDGGGQETQYF. Here the CDR3 DNA reads TGTGCCAGCAGCTTAGATGGAGGCGGTCAAGAGACCCAGTACTTC.

A few counts support this clone. The chain links TRBV5-7 to TRBJ1-2, with D hard to call. TRBV5-7 is filed as an ORF, its function uncertain. Trimming took off 0 bases at V and 2 bases at J, with 11 bases between the two ends. This CDR3 is 15 amino acids long. The CDR3 here is CASSLDITRNYGYTF. In nucleotides, the CDR3 is TGTGCCAGCAGCTTGGACATCACCCGGAACTATGGCTACACCTTC.

V usage is TRBV9 and J usage is TRBJ2-3, with D unresolved. With 4 bases removed from V and 5 bases from J, the gap between germline ends came to 17 bases. Germline loops: CDR1 SGDLS, CDR2 YYNGEE. The CDR3 is 15 amino acids. The CDR3 protein is CASSPLPAGGDTQYF. CDR3 DNA sequence: TGTGCCAGCAGCCCTCTCCCAGCCGGCGGAGATACGCAGTATTTT.

The V gene is TRBV9, the J gene TRBJ2-1; no firm D call. The germline gives CDR1 SGDLS, CDR2 YYNGEE. The length of the CDR3 is 13 residues. Deletions cut 4 bases from V and 8 bases from J, with 13 bases between. Here the CDR3 DNA reads TGTGCCAGCAGCCAAAACATCGGCGATGAGCAGTTCTTC. It is translated as CASSQNIGDEQFF.

The V call is TRBV14, the J call TRBJ2-7, with D perhaps matching TRBD1 or TRBD2 (5 bases each). Germline V CDR1 and CDR2: SGHDN, FVKESK. This CDR3 is built from 16 residues. V dropped 3 bases and J dropped 4 bases, with 19 bases sitting between them. This CDR3 is CASSQPRGSLKYEQYF. The CDR3 DNA follows: TGTGCCAGCAGCCAGCCGAGGGGCTCCTTAAAATACGAGCAGTACTTC.

The J gene is TRBJ1-2, the V gene TRBV5-6; 8 bases map to TRBD1. Trimming took 4 bases from V and 4 from J; bases not matched to a gene: 12. The CDR3 has 16 residues. Per germline, CDR1 SGHDT and CDR2 YYEEEE. CDR3 sequence reads: CASSPDRGHAGYGYTF. The DNA of the CDR3 is TGTGCCAGCAGCCCAGACAGGGGCCACGCGGGCTATGGCTACACCTTC.

This clone was picked up a small number of times. The chain employs TRBV6-1 and TRBJ1-5, with a weak D call TRBD1 (6 bases). V was clipped by 2 bases and J by 3 bases, with 14 bases between them. This CDR3 has 16 amino acids. Per germline, CDR1 MNHNS and CDR2 SASEGT. Here the CDR3 reads CASSELGRGANQPQHF. As DNA, the CDR3 is TGTGCCAGCAGTGAATTGGGACGGGGGGCCAATCAGCCCCAGCATTTT.

In its sample, this clone is large. V and J are TRBV4-1 and TRBJ1-1; 7 bases line up with TRBD1. V shed 2 bases and J 11 bases; nucleotides not matched to a gene: 14. The CDR3 is 15 residues long. Per germline, CDR1 MGHRA and CDR2 YSYEKL. The CDR3: CASSQPNRGVLRAFF. CDR3 nucleotide sequence: TGCGCCAGCAGCCAACCCAACAGGGGCGTACTGAGGGCTTTCTTT.

The CDR3 is CATRDVLNTEAFF. As DNA, the CDR3 is TGTGCCACCCGAGACGTCCTGAACACTGAAGCTTTCTTT. This chain joins TRBV10-3 and TRBJ1-1; no clear D gene. The CDR3 consists of 13 residues. The germline gives CDR1 ENHRY, CDR2 SYGVKD. V lost 10 bases, J lost 0 bases, and 12 bases lay in between.

The genes are TRBV7-8 and TRBJ1-1; D ambiguous. This CDR3 comprises 14 residues. Germline-derived CDR1 and CDR2 are SGHVS and FQNEAQ. V gave up 2 bases and J gave up 8 bases, with 15 bases separating them. This CDR3 reads CASSLSFLSSEAFF. CDR3 bases: TGTGCCAGCAGCTTATCTTTTTTGTCCAGCGAAGCTTTCTTT.

The chain has TRBV5-1 and TRBJ2-7, with 10 bases identical to TRBD1. This CDR3 is built from 14 residues. Per germline, CDR1 SGHRS and CDR2 YFSETQ. The trim removed 0 bases at V and 5 bases at J, leaving 2 bases unmatched. CDR3 nucleotides: TGCGCCAGCAGCTTGGGACAGGGGGCCGACGAGCAGTACTTC. Translation gives CASSLGQGADEQYF.

The chain carries TRBV20-1 and TRBJ2-5; D gene ambiguous. The V end lost 1 base, the J end lost 5 bases, and 5 bases lay between the germline ends. CDR1 is DFQATT, CDR2 SNEGSKA, per germline (reference sequence). The CDR3 is 11 amino acids. The CDR3 DNA sequence: TGCAGTGCTAGAGGTGTCGAGACCCAGTACTTC. This gives the protein CSARGVETQYF.

The chain joins TRBV7-7 to TRBJ2-3, with a weak D call TRBD2 (6 bases). There are 14 residues in the CDR3. The germline gives CDR1 SSHAT, CDR2 FNYEAQ (reference sequence). Trimming took off 5 bases at V and 1 base at J, with 10 bases between the two ends. The CDR3 nucleotides read TGTGCCAGCAGCCCGACGGGGGGCACAGATACGCAGTATTTT. Its protein is CASSPTGGTDTQYF.

The chain is built from TRBV5-3 and TRBJ2-1, with TRBD2 as a possible D gene (7 bases). TRBV5-3 is an open reading frame whose function is uncertain. Trimming cost V 0 bases and J 5 bases, with 15 bases left between them. The CDR3 runs 16 residues. The CDR3 loop reads CARSLVGEGENNEQFF. For the CDR3, the DNA is TGTGCCAGAAGCTTGGTGGGGGAGGGGGAAAACAATGAGCAGTTCTTC.

The chain joins TRBV18 to TRBJ2-3; 13 bases are a match to TRBD2. Germline V lookup: CDR1 KGHSH, CDR2 LQKENI. The CDR3 covers 18 residues. V lost 2 bases, J lost 0 bases, and 5 bases stayed unmatched. CDR3 sequence: CASSPGLAGATSTDTQYF. The CDR3 region has the DNA TGTGCCAGCTCACCAGGACTAGCGGGGGCGACAAGCACAGATACGCAGTATTTT.

The rearrangement uses TRBV5-4 and TRBJ2-2; TRBD2 matches at 7 bases. CDR3 length: 16 amino acids. The germline V gene has CDR1 SGHNT and CDR2 YYREEE (reference sequence). The trim removed 2 bases at V and 0 bases at J, leaving 4 bases unmatched. The CDR3 region is CASSLLRGTNTGELFF. The CDR3 DNA is TGTGCCAGCAGCTTACTGCGGGGGACGAACACCGGGGAGCTGTTTTTT.